This T cell receptor (beta chain) was profiled in a study of T cells in tuberculosis. The assay was immunoSEQ multiplex PCR, and TCRdb's table has in-frame clones only and misses some. Here the sample spans 55,000 to 70,000 clones, around 81% being singletons. Thawed, overnight-rested PBMC were stained with GMM-loaded CD1B tetramer, viability dye and anti-CD3, then sorted. CD1B tetramers were loaded with Rhodococcus equi-derived C32 glucose monomycolate. CDR3 size: 18 residues. The germline V gene has CDR1 SGHTA and CDR2 FQGTGA. V gave up 2 bases and J gave up 0 bases; unmatched junction bases: 10. The TCR originated in an adult woman with latent tuberculosis. Specimen: CD1b-GMM tetramer-negative cells sorted from PBMCs. This chain joins TRBV7-3 and TRBJ2-5; TRBD2 matches at 9 bases. The CDR3: CASSLATRGGGDQETQYF. DNA for the CDR3: TGTGCCAGCAGCTTAGCGACCCGGGGCGGGGGGGACCAAGAGACCCAGTACTTC.